Included here is one T cell receptor (beta chain) sequence, with context. This record comes from a study of control samples from healthy donors and cancer patients. Libraries were prepared by immunoSEQ multiplex PCR; TCRdb keeps only in-frame clonotypes and omits some of them. The sample lists fewer than 90,000 clones; about 95% were seen once. This sequence originates from a woman between 35 and 50 years old in good health. The sequenced sample was blood.

CDR3 residues: CASGLSSHAPGPDTQYF. CDR3 sequence (DNA): TGTGCTAGTGGTTTAAGTTCTCACGCCCCGGGTCCAGATACGCAGTATTTT. The chain links TRBV12-5 to TRBJ2-3; D uncertain. The length of the CDR3 is 17 residues. Germline values: CDR1 LGHNT, CDR2 FRNRAP. With 3 bases removed from V and 4 bases from J, the gap between germline ends came to 20 bases.